This T cell receptor (beta chain) was retrieved from a study of T cell repertoires in cytomegalovirus infection (dated by TCRdb to between 2019 and 2020). Describing the broader study: The HLA type of each donor mattered for the analysis, because public TCR beta signatures pointed to carriage of CMV infection along with the matching HLA type. Results and caveats for the whole study, not just this receptor: In both this cohort and an independent roughly 350-donor cohort, the cumulative frequency of public TCR beta family members distinguished carriers of CMV infection plus the relevant HLA type. The ex vivo response was dominated by HLA-C-restricted CMV-specific TCR beta clonotypes, and the single most frequent clonotype in two of eight donors was supplied by these HLA-C-restricted clonotypes.

This clonotype was detected only once. Its antigen remains unidentified. Within one base of it there is no much larger clone, and no base qualities were kept. One read provides weak support. Sequencing was carried out with an Illumina HiSeq 1500. The public reads were reanalyzed by TCRdb: fastp trimming at Q25, MiXCR alignment, in-frame beta chains only. When rows share a CDR3 protein, they turn into one entry using the most common DNA and genes. The sample profile shows around 740,000 distinct CDR3 sequences; less than 40% of them were found once. Under 3% of the sample lies in the top ten. Trimming leaves V shorter by 7 bases and J shorter by 1 base, with the junction holding 5 bases beyond the gene matches. Based on the germline V gene, the CDR1 and CDR2 sequences are SGHDT and YYEEEE. Including cysteine and phenylalanine, the CDR3 has 14 amino acids. Just the 42-base CDR3 DNA is kept, in frame starting at base 1.

The sequencing sample was made of PBMCs. Recombination linked TRBV5-6 to TRBJ1-1, and 9 bases in between align with TRBD1. The sequence derives from a human donor in good health (CMV status not recorded). Some clones in this sample may be carry-over from other donors' samples. The DNA reads as follows: TGTGCCAGCGCAACAGGGGGCGCGAACACTGAAGCTTTCTTT. The translation is CASATGGANTEAFF.